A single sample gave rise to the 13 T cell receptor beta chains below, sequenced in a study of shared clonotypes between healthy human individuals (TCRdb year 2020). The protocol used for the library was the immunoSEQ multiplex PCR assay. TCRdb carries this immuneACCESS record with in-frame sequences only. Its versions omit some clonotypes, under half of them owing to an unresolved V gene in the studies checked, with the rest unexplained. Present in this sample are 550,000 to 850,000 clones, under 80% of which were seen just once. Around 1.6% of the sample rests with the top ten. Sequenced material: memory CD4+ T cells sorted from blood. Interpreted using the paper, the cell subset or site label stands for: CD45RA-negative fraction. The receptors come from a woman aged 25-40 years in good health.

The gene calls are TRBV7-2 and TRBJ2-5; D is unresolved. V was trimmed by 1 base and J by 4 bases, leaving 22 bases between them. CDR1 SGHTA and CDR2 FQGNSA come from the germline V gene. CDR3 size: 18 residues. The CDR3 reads CASSLVALDLGRGETQYF. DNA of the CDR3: TGTGCCAGCAGCTTAGTTGCCCTCGATTTAGGGCGTGGAGAGACCCAGTACTTC.

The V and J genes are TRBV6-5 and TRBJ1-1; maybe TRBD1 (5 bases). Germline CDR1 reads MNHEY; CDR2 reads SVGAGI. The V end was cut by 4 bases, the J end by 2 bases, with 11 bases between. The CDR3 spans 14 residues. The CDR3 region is CASSLGGFNTEAFF. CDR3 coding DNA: TGTGCCAGCAGTTTGGGGGGGTTCAACACTGAAGCTTTCTTT.

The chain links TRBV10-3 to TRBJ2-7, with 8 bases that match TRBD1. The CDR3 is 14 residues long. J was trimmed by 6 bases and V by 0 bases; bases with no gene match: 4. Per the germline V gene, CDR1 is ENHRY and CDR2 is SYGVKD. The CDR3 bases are TGTGCCATCAGTGAGTCGGGACAGGTGAGCGAGCAGTACTTC. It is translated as CAISESGQVSEQYF.

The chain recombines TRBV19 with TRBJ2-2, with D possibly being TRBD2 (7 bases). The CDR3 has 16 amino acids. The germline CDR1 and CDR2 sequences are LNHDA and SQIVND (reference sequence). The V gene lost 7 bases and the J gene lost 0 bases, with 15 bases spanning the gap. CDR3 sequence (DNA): TGTGCCAGTACCCTGGGGGCGGGAGCGAACACCGGGGAGCTGTTTTTT. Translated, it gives CASTLGAGANTGELFF. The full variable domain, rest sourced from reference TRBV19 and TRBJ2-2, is DGGITQSPKYLFRKEGQNVTLSCEQNLNHDAMYWYRQDPGQGLRLIYYSQIVNDFQKGDIAEGYSVSREKKESFPLTVTSAQKNPTAFYLCASTLGAGANTGELFFGEGSRLTVL.

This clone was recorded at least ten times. This chain's CDR3 is CSALDGSGANVLTF. DNA of the CDR3: TGCAGCGCCCTGGACGGCTCTGGGGCCAACGTCCTGACTTTC. This chain connects TRBV29-1 to TRBJ2-6; D gene ambiguous. Germline CDR1 is SQVTM and CDR2 is ANQGSEA. Trimming stripped 7 bases from V and 0 bases from J, with 10 bases between. The CDR3 has 14 residues. The complete variable domain, with remaining parts taken from reference TRBV29-1 and TRBJ2-6, reads SAVISQKPSRDICQRGTSLTIQCQVDSQVTMMFWYRQQPGQSLTLIATANQGSEATYESGFVIDKFPISRPNLTFSTLTVSNMSPEDSSIYLCSALDGSGANVLTFGAGSRLTVL.

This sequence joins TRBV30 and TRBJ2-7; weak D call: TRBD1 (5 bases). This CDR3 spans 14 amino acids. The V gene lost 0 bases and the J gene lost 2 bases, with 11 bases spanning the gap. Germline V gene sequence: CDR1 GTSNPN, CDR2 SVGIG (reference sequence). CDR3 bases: TGTGCCTGGAGTGTTTCAGGGAACACCTACGAGCAGTACTTC. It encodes CAWSVSGNTYEQYF.

The CDR3 bases are TGCGCCAGCAGCCTCGGGAACCAGGCCTATCCGGGAAACACCATATATTTT. This gives the protein CASSLGNQAYPGNTIYF. The chain uses TRBV5-1 and TRBJ1-3, with D unresolved. The CDR3 has 17 amino acids. Trimming took off 4 bases at V and 4 bases at J, with 21 bases between the two ends. The V gene's germline CDR1 is SGHRS and CDR2 YFSETQ. The whole variable domain, remainder taken from reference TRBV5-1 and TRBJ1-3, is KAGVTQTPRYLIKTRGQQVTLSCSPISGHRSVSWYQQTPGQGLQFLFEYFSETQRNKGNFPGRFSGRQFSNSRSEMNVSTLELGDSALYLCASSLGNQAYPGNTIYFGEGSWLTVV.

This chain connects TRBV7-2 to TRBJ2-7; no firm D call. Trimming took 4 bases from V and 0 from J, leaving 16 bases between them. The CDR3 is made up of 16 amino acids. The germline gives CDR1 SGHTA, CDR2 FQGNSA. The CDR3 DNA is TGTGCCAGCAGCTCCCGGACGTACACGAACTCCTACGAGCAGTACTTC. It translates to CASSSRTYTNSYEQYF.

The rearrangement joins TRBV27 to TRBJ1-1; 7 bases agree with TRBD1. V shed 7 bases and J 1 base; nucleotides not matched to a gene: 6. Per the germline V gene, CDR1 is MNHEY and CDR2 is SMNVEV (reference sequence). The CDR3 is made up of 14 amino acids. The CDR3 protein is CASIRDRSNTEAFF. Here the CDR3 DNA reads TGTGCCAGCATTCGGGACAGATCGAACACTGAAGCTTTCTTT.

The CDR3 here is CASSLRTESPYEQYF. As DNA, the CDR3 is TGCGCCAGCAGCCTGCGGACGGAGAGCCCCTACGAGCAGTACTTC. V usage is TRBV4-1 and J usage is TRBJ2-7; unclear D gene. This CDR3 contains 15 residues. CDR1 is MGHRA, CDR2 YSYEKL, per germline. Trimming shortened V by 4 bases and J by 2 bases, and 15 bases separated the two germline ends.

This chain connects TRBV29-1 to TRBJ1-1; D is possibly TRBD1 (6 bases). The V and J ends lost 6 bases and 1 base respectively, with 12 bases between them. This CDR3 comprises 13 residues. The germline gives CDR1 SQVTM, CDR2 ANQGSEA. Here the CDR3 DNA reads TGCAGCGTGGCGCGGACAGAGAACACTGAAGCTTTCTTT. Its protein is CSVARTENTEAFF.

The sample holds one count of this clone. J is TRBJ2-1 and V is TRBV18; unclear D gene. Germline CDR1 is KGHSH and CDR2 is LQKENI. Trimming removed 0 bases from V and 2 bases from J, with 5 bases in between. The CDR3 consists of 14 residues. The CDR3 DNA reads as TGTGCCAGCTCACCACCTCTAACCTACAATGAGCAGTTCTTC. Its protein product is CASSPPLTYNEQFF.

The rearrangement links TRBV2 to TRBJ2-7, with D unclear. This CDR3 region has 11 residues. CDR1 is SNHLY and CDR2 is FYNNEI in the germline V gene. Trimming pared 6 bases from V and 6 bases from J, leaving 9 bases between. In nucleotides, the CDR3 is TGTGCCAGCAGCGGTATTCTCGAGCAGTACTTC. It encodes CASSGILEQYF.